The 21 T cell receptor beta chains listed next were all sequenced from one sample in a study of blood T cell repertoires in COVID-19. Data came from immunoSEQ multiplex PCR; TCRdb stores just in-frame clones and leaves some out. The table lists hundreds of thousands of clones, about four fifths of them singletons. What was sequenced was PBMCs or T cells enriched from blood (not recorded which). These receptors were obtained from a woman between 50 and 59 years old who had been exposed to COVID-19.

CDR3 sequence reads: CASRATENNSPLHF. CDR3 in DNA: TGTGCCAGTAGAGCCACAGAGAATAATTCACCCCTCCACTTT. The chain is built from TRBV19 and TRBJ1-6; D gene ambiguous. Germline V gene sequence: CDR1 LNHDA, CDR2 SQIVND (reference sequence). This CDR3 has 14 amino acids. The V and J ends lost 6 bases and 5 bases respectively, with 11 bases between them.

V gene TRBV3-1 (or the pseudogene TRBV3-2) combines with J gene TRBJ1-2; a weak D match, TRBD1 (5 bases). CDR1 is LGHDT and CDR2 is YNNKEL in the germline V gene (reference sequence). CDR3 size: 14 residues. The V and J ends lost 3 bases and 5 bases respectively, with 13 bases between them. CDR3 sequence: CASSHFRQRYGYTF. The CDR3 nucleotides are TGTGCCAGCAGCCATTTTCGACAGCGATATGGCTACACCTTC.

This clone was counted only a few times. The chain employs TRBV10-3 and TRBJ2-7; 13 positions match TRBD2. This CDR3 comprises 16 residues. V shed 4 bases and J 2 bases; nucleotides not matched to a gene: 5. Germline V lookup: CDR1 ENHRY, CDR2 SYGVKD. This chain's CDR3 is CAISGTSGSVTYEQYF. The DNA for the CDR3 is TGTGCCATCAGTGGGACTAGCGGGAGCGTTACCTACGAGCAGTACTTC.

This chain uses TRBV20-1 with TRBJ1-1, with D unclear. The CDR3 has 11 residues. CDR1 DFQATT and CDR2 SNEGSKA come from the germline V gene (reference sequence). Between the trimmed V and J ends, which lost 3 bases and 11 bases, there was a span of 13 bases. The CDR3 reads CSARPGEAAFF. Here the CDR3 DNA reads TGCAGTGCTAGGCCCGGGGAAGCGGCTTTCTTT.

The V gene is TRBV18, the J gene TRBJ2-7; no reliable D call. V shed 0 bases and J shed 5 bases, with 11 bases lying between them. The CDR3 has 14 residues. Germline assignment: CDR1 KGHSH and CDR2 LQKENI. The CDR3 DNA reads TGTGCCAGCTCACCACCGTCAGGCACTGACGAGCAGTACTTC. The encoded protein is CASSPPSGTDEQYF.

V and J are TRBV19 and TRBJ2-5; no clear D. V lost 7 bases and J lost 4, with 19 bases in between. This CDR3 contains 15 residues. The germline CDR1 and CDR2 sequences are LNHDA and SQIVND (reference sequence). Here the CDR3 reads CASKRGTLGRETQYF. CDR3 sequence (DNA): TGTGCCAGTAAGCGTGGAACTCTAGGCCGAGAGACCCAGTACTTC.

This clone was seen once. The genes are TRBV5-1 and TRBJ1-3, with 8 bases aligning to TRBD1. V shed 4 bases and J 2 bases; nucleotides not matched to a gene: 5. There are 15 residues in the CDR3. The V gene's germline CDR1 is SGHRS and CDR2 YFSETQ. CDR3 loop: CASSDGGQAGNTIYF. The CDR3 region has the DNA TGCGCCAGCAGCGACGGGGGACAGGCTGGAAACACCATATATTTT. Full variable domain (remainder filled in from reference TRBV5-1 and TRBJ1-3): KAGVTQTPRYLIKTRGQQVTLSCSPISGHRSVSWYQQTPGQGLQFLFEYFSETQRNKGNFPGRFSGRQFSNSRSEMNVSTLELGDSALYLCASSDGGQAGNTIYFGEGSWLTVV.

This clone turned up a few times. The V and J genes are TRBV3-1 (or the pseudogene TRBV3-2) and TRBJ1-4; 7 bases agree with TRBD1. V trimming: 1 base; J trimming: 8 bases; junction bases outside the gene matches: 10. The germline V gene has CDR1 LGHDT and CDR2 YNNKEL (reference sequence). The CDR3 spans 16 residues. The DNA of the CDR3 is TGTGCCAGCAGCCAAGCCTACACAGGGGACGGAGAAAAACTGTTTTTT. Translation gives CASSQAYTGDGEKLFF.

The V and J genes are TRBV10-3 and TRBJ2-1; a weak D match, TRBD1 (8 bases). V was cut by 10 bases and J by 9 bases, with 25 bases left in between. Per the germline V gene, CDR1 is ENHRY and CDR2 is SYGVKD. The CDR3 runs to 15 residues. The CDR3 coding sequence is TGTGCCACCATACAGGGGGGGGAATTCTCCAGTGAGCAGTTCTTC. It is translated as CATIQGGEFSSEQFF.

The rearrangement links TRBV3-1 (or the pseudogene TRBV3-2) to TRBJ2-7; D gene unclear. The germline V and J ends were trimmed by 1 base and 2 bases, with 12 bases remaining between them. CDR3 length: 15 amino acids. Looked up from germline, CDR1 is LGHDT and CDR2 is YNNKEL (reference sequence). CDR3 amino acids: CASSQGPTSTYEQYF. CDR3 in DNA: TGTGCCAGCAGCCAAGGACCGACATCCACCTACGAGCAGTACTTC.

The chain carries TRBV10-3 and TRBJ1-1; 9 positions agree with TRBD1. The CDR3 sequence is 15 residues long. Unmatched junction bases numbered 8, after V lost 5 bases and J lost 4 bases. CDR1 is ENHRY and CDR2 is SYGVKD in the germline V gene. The DNA for the CDR3 is TGTGCCATCAGTCCTACCGGGACAGGGACCACTGAAGCTTTCTTT. Translation gives CAISPTGTGTTEAFF.

The chain has TRBV6-1 and TRBJ2-1, with a possible D match to TRBD1 (5 bases). The CDR3 has 15 residues. Trimming removed 2 bases at V and 0 bases at J, with 8 bases between. Germline values: CDR1 MNHNS, CDR2 SASEGT. CDR3 bases: TGTGCCAGCAGTGAACACAGGTCCTCCTACAATGAGCAGTTCTTC. Its translation: CASSEHRSSYNEQFF.

The chain recombines TRBV5-4 with TRBJ1-1, with D maybe TRBD1 (5 bases). V was shortened by 2 bases and J by 4 bases, with 9 bases between the two germline ends. Germline CDR1 and CDR2: SGHNT and YYREEE (reference sequence). This CDR3 has 13 amino acids. The CDR3 sequence: CASSFQGATEAFF. The CDR3, as DNA: TGTGCCAGCAGCTTTCAAGGGGCCACTGAAGCTTTCTTT.

A single count supports this clone. The rearrangement joins TRBV19 to TRBJ2-1; 10 positions agree with TRBD1. CDR3 size: 14 residues. Germline CDR1 reads LNHDA; CDR2 reads SQIVND (reference sequence). The J segment lost 6 bases and the V segment lost 5 bases, leaving 4 bases of the junction unmatched. The CDR3 DNA reads as TGTGCCAGTAGTCCCCGGACAGGGGGCAATGAGCAGTTCTTC. It yields the protein CASSPRTGGNEQFF.

This rearrangement joins TRBV28 to TRBJ1-5; the D is unclear. CDR1 is MDHEN, CDR2 SYDVKM, per germline. Trimming took 3 bases from V and 5 from J, leaving 11 bases between them. The CDR3 has 14 residues. CDR3 sequence: CASSLSLRHQPQHF. CDR3 nucleotide sequence: TGTGCCAGCAGTTTGAGCTTACGCCATCAGCCCCAGCATTTT.

This clone was recorded only once. The chain joins TRBV4-1 to TRBJ1-6, with 10 bases fitting TRBD1. The CDR3 loop spans 17 amino acids. V shed 4 bases and J 5 bases; nucleotides not matched to a gene: 8. Germline V gene lookup returns CDR1 MGHRA and CDR2 YSYEKL. The CDR3 protein is CASSLQWGTGDNSPLHF. In DNA, the CDR3 is TGCGCCAGCAGCCTCCAATGGGGGACAGGGGATAATTCACCCCTCCACTTT.

The chain is built from TRBV6-5 and TRBJ2-7; 7 nucleotides agree with TRBD1. The CDR3 is 14 residues long. V trimming: 5 bases; J trimming: 1 base; junction bases outside the gene matches: 5. CDR1 is MNHEY and CDR2 is SVGAGI in the germline V gene. The CDR3 protein is CASSTGDRSYEQYF. The CDR3 DNA is TGTGCCAGCAGTACAGGGGATCGGTCCTACGAGCAGTACTTC.

As for this clone: The identical CDR3 is also encoded by other nucleotide sequences in the sample. This chain connects TRBV7-9 to TRBJ1-2; TRBD1 might be the D (6 bases). The ends were cut back, 0 bases at V and 5 bases at J, with 7 bases in the middle. CDR1 SEHNR and CDR2 FQNEAQ come from the germline V gene (reference sequence). The CDR3 is 13 amino acids. In DNA form, the CDR3 reads TGTGCCAGCAGCTTAGCTAGGGGGTATGGCTACACCTTC. It translates to CASSLARGYGYTF. The variable domain in full, with the rest retrieved from reference TRBV7-9 and TRBJ1-2, is DTGVSQNPRHKITKRGQNVTFRCDPISEHNRLYWYRQTLGQGPEFLTYFQNEAQLEKSRLLSDRFSAERPKGSFSTLEIQRTEQGDSAMYLCASSLARGYGYTFGSGTRLTVV.

This clone was seen a handful of times. The genes are TRBV27 and TRBJ1-5; D ambiguous. The ends were cut back, 1 base at V and 5 bases at J, with 9 bases in the middle. The length of the CDR3 is 14 residues. From germline, CDR1 is MNHEY and CDR2 SMNVEV (reference sequence). The CDR3 loop is CASSLYSGDQPQHF. DNA for the CDR3: TGTGCCAGCAGTTTATATTCCGGGGATCAGCCCCAGCATTTT.

In this sample, this clone turned up a few times. This rearrangement joins TRBV10-3 to TRBJ1-5; no clear D gene. Trimming took 3 bases from V and 0 from J, leaving 6 bases between them. The CDR3 length is 14 residues. Germline values: CDR1 ENHRY, CDR2 SYGVKD. CDR3: CAISETLSNQPQHF. Here the CDR3 DNA reads TGTGCCATCAGTGAAACTCTTAGCAATCAGCCCCAGCATTTT.

The chain carries TRBV5-4 and TRBJ1-1; 7 bases fit TRBD1. This CDR3 is 17 amino acids long. V lost 0 bases and J lost 1; bases outside the gene matches: 9. Germline V lookup: CDR1 SGHNT, CDR2 YYREEE (reference sequence). In DNA form, the CDR3 reads TGTGCCAGCAGCTTGGAGGTGGGGACAGTAAGGAACACTGAAGCTTTCTTT. Its translation: CASSLEVGTVRNTEAFF. Based on the CDR3 plus reference TRBV5-4 and TRBJ1-1, the full variable domain is ETGVTQSPTHLIKTRGQQVTLRCSSQSGHNTVSWYQQALGQGPQFIFQYYREEENGRGNFPPRFSGLQFPNYSSELNVNALELDDSALYLCASSLEVGTVRNTEAFFGQGTRLTVV.